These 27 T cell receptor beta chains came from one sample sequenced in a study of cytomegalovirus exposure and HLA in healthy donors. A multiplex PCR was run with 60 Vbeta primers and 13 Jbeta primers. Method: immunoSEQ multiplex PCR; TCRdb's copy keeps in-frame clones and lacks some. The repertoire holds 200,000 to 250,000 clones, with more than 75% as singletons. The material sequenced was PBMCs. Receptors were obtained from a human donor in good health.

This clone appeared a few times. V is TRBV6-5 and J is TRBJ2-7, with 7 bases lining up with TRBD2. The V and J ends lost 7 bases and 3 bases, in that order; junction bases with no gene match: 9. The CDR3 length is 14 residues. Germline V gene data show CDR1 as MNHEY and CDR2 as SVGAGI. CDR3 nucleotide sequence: TGTGCCAGCAAGCGCCTGGGGGGGGACTACGAGCAGTACTTC. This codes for CASKRLGGDYEQYF.

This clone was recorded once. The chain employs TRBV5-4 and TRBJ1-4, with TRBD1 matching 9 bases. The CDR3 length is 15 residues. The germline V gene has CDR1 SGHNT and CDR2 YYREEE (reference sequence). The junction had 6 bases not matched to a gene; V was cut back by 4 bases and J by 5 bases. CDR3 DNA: TGTGCCAGCAGCGTGGACAGGGGTCAAAATGAAAAACTGTTTTTT. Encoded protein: CASSVDRGQNEKLFF.

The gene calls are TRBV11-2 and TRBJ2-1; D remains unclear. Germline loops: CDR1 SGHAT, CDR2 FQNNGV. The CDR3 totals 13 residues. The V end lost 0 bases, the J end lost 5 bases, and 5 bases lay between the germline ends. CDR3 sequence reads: CASSLDRDNEQFF. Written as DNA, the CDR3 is TGTGCCAGCAGCTTAGATCGGGACAATGAGCAGTTCTTC.

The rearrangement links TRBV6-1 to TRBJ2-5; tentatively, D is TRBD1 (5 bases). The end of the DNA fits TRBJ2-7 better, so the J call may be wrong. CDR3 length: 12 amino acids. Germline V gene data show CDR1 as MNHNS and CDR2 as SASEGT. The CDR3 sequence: CASSEGGGEQYF. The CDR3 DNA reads TGTGCCAGCAGTGAAGGGGGCGGCGAGCAGTACTTC.

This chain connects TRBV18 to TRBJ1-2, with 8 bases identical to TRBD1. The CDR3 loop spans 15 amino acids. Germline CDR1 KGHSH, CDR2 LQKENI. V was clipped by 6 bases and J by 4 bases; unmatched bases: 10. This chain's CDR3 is CASSQVGQGSYGYTF. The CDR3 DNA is TGTGCCAGCTCGCAAGTCGGACAGGGCAGCTATGGCTACACCTTC. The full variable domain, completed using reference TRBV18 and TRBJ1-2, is NAGVMQNPRHLVRRRGQEARLRCSPMKGHSHVYWYRQLPEEGLKFMVYLQKENIIDESGMPKERFSAEFPKEGPSILRIQQVVRGDSAAYFCASSQVGQGSYGYTFGSGTRLTVV.

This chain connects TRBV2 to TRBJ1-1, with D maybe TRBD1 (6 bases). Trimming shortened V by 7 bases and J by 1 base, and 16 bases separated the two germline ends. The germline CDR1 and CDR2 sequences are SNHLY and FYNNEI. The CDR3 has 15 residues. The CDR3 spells CASNTAVGGNTEAFF. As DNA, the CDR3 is TGTGCCAGCAACACAGCGGTAGGGGGGAACACTGAAGCTTTCTTT.

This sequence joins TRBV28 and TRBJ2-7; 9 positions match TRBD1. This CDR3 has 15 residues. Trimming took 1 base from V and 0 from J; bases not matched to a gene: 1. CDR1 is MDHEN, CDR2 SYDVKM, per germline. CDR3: CASSLLTGGSYEQYF. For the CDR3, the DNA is TGTGCCAGCAGTTTATTGACAGGGGGCTCCTACGAGCAGTACTTC.

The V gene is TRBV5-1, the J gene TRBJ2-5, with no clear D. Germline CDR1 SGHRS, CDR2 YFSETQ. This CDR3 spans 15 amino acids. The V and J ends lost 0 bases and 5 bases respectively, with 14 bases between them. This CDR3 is CASSLVSAIGETQYF. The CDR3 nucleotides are TGCGCCAGCAGCTTGGTTTCGGCTATCGGGGAGACCCAGTACTTC.

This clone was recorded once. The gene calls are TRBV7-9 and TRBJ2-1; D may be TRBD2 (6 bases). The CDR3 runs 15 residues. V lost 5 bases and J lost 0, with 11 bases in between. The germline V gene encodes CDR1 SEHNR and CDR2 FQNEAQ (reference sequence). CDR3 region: CASSPRGVSYNEQFF. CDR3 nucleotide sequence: TGTGCCAGCAGCCCCCGCGGGGTCTCCTACAATGAGCAGTTCTTC.

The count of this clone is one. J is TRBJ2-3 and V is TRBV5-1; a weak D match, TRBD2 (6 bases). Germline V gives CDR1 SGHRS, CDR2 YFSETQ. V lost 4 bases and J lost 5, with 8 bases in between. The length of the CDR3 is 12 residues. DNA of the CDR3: TGCGCCAGCAGCCCCGGGGGAGATACGCAGTATTTT. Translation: CASSPGGDTQYF.

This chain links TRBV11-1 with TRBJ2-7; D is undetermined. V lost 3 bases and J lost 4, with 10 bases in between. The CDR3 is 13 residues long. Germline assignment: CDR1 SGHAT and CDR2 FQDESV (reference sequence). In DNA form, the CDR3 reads TGTGCCAGCAGCTTTACGACTGGATACGAGCAGTACTTC. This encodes CASSFTTGYEQYF. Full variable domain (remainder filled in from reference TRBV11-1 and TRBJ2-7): EAEVAQSPRYKITEKSQAVAFWCDPISGHATLYWYRQILGQGPELLVQFQDESVVDDSQLPKDRFSAERLKGVDSTLKIQPAELGDSAMYLCASSFTTGYEQYFGPGTRLTVT.

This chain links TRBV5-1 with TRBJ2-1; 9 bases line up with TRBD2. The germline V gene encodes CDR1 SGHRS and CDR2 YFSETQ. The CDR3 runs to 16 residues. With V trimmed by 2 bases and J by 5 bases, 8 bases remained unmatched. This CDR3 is CASSFLTSGANNEQFF. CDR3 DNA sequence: TGCGCCAGCAGCTTTCTGACTAGCGGAGCGAACAATGAGCAGTTCTTC.

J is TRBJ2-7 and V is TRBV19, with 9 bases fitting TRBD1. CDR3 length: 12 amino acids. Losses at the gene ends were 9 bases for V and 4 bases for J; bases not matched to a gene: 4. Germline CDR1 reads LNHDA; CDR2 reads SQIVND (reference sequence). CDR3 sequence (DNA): TGTGCCAGCACCGGGACAGGGTACGAGCAGTACTTC. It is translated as CASTGTGYEQYF. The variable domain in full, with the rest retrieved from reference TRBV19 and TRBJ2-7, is DGGITQSPKYLFRKEGQNVTLSCEQNLNHDAMYWYRQDPGQGLRLIYYSQIVNDFQKGDIAEGYSVSREKKESFPLTVTSAQKNPTAFYLCASTGTGYEQYFGPGTRLTVT.

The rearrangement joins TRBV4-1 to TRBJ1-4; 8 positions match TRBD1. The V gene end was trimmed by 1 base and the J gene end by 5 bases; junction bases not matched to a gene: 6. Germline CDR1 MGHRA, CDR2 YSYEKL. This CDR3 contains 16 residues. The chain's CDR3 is CASSQGGTGRNEKLFF. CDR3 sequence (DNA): TGCGCCAGCAGCCAAGGAGGGACAGGCAGGAATGAAAAACTGTTTTTT.

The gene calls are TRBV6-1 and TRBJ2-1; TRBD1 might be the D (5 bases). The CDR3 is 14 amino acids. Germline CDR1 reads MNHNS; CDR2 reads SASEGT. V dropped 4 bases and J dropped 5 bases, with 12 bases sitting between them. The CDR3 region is CASSAQGFDNEQFF. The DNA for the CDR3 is TGTGCCAGCAGTGCTCAGGGTTTTGACAATGAGCAGTTCTTC.

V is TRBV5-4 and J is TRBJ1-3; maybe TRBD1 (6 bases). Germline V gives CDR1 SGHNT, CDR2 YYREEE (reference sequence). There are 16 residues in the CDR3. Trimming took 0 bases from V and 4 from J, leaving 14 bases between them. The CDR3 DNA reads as TGTGCCAGCAGCTTGGCAGGGGCTCATTCCGGAAACACCATATATTTT. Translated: CASSLAGAHSGNTIYF.

DNA of the CDR3: TGCGCCAGCAGCCATAGCCAGGGGGCTGAAAGCAATCAGCCCCAGCATTTT. This codes for CASSHSQGAESNQPQHF. The chain joins TRBV4-1 to TRBJ1-5, with TRBD1 matching over 8 bases. This CDR3 contains 17 residues. The V segment lost 3 bases and the J segment 1 base; nucleotides outside the gene matches: 8. Germline-derived CDR1 and CDR2 are MGHRA and YSYEKL.

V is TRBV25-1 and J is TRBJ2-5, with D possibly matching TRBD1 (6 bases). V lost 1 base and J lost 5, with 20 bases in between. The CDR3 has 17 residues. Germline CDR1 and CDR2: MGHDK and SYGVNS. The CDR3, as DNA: TGTGCCAGCAGTGAATCCAGTGCCACAGGGTTGTGGGAGACCCAGTACTTC. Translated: CASSESSATGLWETQYF.

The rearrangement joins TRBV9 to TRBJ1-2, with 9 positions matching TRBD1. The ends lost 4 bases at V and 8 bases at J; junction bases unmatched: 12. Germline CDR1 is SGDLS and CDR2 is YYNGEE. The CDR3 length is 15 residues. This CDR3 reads CASSPSGGTGFGYTF. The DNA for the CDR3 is TGTGCCAGCAGCCCCTCTGGTGGGACAGGGTTCGGCTACACCTTC.

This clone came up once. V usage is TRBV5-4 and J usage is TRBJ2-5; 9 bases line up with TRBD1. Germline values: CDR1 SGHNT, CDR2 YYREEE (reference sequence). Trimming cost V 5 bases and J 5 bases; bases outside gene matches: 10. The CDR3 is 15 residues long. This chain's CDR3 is CASSPGQGPTETQYF. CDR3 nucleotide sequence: TGTGCCAGCAGTCCGGGACAGGGACCCACTGAGACCCAGTACTTC.

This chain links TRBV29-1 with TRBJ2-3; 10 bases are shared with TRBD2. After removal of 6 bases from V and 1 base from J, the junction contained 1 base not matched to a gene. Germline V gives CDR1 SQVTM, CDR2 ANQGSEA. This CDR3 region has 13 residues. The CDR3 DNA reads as TGCAGCGTCCTAGCGGGAGGCACAGATACGCAGTATTTT. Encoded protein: CSVLAGGTDTQYF.

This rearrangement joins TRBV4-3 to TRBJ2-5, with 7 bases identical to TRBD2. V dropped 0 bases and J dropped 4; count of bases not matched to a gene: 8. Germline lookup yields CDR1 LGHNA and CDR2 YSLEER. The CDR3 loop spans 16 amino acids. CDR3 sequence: CASSQDPLGEGETQYF. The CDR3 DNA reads TGCGCCAGCAGCCAAGATCCCCTCGGGGAGGGAGAGACCCAGTACTTC.

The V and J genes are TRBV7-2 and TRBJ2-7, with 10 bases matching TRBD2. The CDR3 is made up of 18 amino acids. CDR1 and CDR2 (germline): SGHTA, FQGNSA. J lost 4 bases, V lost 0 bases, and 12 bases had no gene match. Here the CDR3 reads CASSLAWPPSGSLYEQYF. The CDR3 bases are TGTGCCAGCAGCTTAGCGTGGCCTCCTAGCGGGAGCTTATACGAGCAGTACTTC.

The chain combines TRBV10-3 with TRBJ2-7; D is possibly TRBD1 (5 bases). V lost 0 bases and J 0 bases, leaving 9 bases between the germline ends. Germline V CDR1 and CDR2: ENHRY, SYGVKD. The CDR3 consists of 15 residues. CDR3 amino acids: CAISESAQVSYEQYF. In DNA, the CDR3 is TGTGCCATCAGTGAGTCGGCACAGGTCTCCTACGAGCAGTACTTC.

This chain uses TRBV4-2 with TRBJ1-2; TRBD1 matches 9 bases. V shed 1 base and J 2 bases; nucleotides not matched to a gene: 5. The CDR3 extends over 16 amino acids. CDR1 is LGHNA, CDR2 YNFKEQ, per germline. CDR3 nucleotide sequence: TGTGCCAGCAGCCAAGCGGGACAGGGCCGAAACTATGGCTACACCTTC. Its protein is CASSQAGQGRNYGYTF.

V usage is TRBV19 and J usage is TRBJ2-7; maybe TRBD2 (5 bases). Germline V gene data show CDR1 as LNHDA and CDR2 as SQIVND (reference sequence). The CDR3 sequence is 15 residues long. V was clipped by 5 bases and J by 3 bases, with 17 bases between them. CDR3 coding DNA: TGTGCCAGTAGTCTGACTACGGGCGGTAACTACGAGCAGTACTTC. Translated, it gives CASSLTTGGNYEQYF.

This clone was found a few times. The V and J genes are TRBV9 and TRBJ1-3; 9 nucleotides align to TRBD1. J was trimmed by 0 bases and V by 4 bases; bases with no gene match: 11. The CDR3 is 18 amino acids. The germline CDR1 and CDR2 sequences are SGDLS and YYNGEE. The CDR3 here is CASSPGTGRSFSGNTIYF. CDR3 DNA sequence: TGTGCCAGCAGCCCAGGGACAGGGCGGTCCTTCTCTGGAAACACCATATATTTT.